This T cell receptor (beta chain) was sequenced in a study of early T cells in non-severe SARS-CoV-2 infection. cDNA molecules, individually, were tagged with unique molecular identifiers. TCRdb independently ran MiXCR on the 5' RACE reads; one entry per CDR3 protein. Here the sample spans 60,000 to 75,000 distinct CDR3 sequences, over 8% being singletons. Ten or more counts support this clonotype. The length of the CDR3 is 17 residues. With 2 bases removed from V and 4 bases from J, the gap between germline ends came to 18 bases. The germline V gene encodes CDR1 SNHLY and CDR2 FYNNEI. The chain uses TRBV2 and TRBJ2-1; D possibly matches TRBD1 or TRBD2 (5 bases each). The sequence derives from an adult who was a healthcare worker with PCR-confirmed SARS-CoV-2 infection or an uninfected control (not recorded which). Here the sequenced sample was whole blood, taken at baseline. In DNA, the CDR3 is TGTGCCAGCAGTGAATTGTGGGGGACGACTACTTACAATGAGCAGTTCTTC. It specifies CASSELWGTTTYNEQFF.